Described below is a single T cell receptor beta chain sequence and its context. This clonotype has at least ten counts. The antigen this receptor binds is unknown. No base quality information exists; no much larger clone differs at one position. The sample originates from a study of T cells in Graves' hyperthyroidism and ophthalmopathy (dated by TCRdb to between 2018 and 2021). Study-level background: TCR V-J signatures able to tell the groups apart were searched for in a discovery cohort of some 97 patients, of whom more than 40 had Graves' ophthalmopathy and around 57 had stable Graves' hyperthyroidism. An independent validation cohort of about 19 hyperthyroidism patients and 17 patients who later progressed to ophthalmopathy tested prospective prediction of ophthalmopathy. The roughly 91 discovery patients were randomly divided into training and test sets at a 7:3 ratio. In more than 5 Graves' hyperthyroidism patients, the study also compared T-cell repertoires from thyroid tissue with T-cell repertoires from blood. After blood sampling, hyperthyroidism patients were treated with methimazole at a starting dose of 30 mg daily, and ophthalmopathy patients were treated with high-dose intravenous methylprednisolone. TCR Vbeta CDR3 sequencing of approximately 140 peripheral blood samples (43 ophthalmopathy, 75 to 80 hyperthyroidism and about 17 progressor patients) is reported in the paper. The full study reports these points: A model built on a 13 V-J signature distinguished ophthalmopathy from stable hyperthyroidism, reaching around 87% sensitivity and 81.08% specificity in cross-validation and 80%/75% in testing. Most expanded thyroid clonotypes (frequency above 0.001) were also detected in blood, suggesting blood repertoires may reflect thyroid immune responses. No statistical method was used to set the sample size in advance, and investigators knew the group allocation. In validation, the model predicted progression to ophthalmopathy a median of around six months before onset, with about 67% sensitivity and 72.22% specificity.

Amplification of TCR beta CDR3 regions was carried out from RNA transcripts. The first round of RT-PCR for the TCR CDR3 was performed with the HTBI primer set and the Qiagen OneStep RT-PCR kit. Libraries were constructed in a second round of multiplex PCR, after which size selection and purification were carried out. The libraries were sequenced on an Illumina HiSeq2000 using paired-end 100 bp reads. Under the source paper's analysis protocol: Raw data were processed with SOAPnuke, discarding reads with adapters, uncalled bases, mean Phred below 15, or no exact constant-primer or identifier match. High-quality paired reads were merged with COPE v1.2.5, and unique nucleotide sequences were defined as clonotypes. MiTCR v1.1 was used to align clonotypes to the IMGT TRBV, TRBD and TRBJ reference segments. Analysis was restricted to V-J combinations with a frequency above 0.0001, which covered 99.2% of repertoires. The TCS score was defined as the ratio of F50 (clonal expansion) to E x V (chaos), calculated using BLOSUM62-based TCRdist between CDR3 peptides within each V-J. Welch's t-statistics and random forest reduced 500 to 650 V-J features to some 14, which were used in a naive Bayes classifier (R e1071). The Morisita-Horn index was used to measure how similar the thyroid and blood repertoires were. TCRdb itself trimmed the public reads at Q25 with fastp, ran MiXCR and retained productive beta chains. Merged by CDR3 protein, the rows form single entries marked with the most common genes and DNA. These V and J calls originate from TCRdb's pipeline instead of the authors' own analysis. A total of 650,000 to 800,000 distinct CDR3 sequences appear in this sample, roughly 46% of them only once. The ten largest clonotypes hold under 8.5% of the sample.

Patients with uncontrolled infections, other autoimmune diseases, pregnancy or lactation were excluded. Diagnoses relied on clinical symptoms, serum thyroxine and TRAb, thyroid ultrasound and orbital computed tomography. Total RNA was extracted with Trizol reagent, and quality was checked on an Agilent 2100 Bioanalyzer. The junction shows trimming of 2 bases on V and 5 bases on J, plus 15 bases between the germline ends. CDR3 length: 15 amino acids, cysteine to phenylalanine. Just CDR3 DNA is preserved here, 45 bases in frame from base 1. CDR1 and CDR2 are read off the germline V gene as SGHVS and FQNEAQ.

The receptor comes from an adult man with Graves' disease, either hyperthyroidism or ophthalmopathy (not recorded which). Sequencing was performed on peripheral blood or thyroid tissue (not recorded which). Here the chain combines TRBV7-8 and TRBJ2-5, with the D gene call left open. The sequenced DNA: TGTGCCAGCAGCTTAAGTCGGGCCACCAAGGAGACCCAGTACTTC. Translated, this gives CASSLSRATKETQYF. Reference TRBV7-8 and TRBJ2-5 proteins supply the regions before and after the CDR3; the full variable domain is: GAGVSQSPRYKVAKRGQDVALRCDPISGHVSLFWYQQALGQGPEFLTYFQNEAQLDKSGLPSDRFFAERPEGSVSTLKIQRTQQEDSAVYLCASSLSRATKETQYFGPGTRLLVL.